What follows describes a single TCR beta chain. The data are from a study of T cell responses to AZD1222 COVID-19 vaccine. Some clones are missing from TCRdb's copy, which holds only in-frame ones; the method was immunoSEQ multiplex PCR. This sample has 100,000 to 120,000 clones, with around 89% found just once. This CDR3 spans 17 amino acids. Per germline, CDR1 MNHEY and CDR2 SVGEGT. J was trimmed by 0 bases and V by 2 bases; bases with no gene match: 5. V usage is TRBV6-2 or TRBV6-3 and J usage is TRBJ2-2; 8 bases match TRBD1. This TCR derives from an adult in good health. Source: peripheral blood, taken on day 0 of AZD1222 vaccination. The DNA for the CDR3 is TGTGCCAGCAGTTACACGGGACAGGTAACGAACACCGGGGAGCTGTTTTTT. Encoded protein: CASSYTGQVTNTGELFF.